The 28 T cell receptor beta chains given below trace back to one sample, sequenced in a study of T-cell memory formation after mild COVID-19. TCRdb redid the calling of the 5' RACE reads with MiXCR, one entry per CDR3 protein. The sample lists around 310,000 distinct CDR3 sequences, around a fifth occurring once. The sample was PBMCs or a T cell subset sorted from them (not recorded which). The receptors derive from a man aged 18 to 35 who had mild COVID-19 (a few samples of this study predate the infection). Cell type and time point are not known.

J is TRBJ2-2 and V is TRBV2; D may be TRBD2 (5 bases). The CDR3 length is 15 residues. V lost 1 base and J 4 bases, leaving 10 bases between the germline ends. Looked up from germline, CDR1 is SNHLY and CDR2 is FYNNEI. The CDR3 protein is CASSEEFRGTGELFF. The CDR3 DNA follows: TGTGCCAGCAGTGAAGAGTTTCGGGGCACCGGGGAGCTGTTTTTT.

As DNA, the CDR3 is TGTGCCAGCACCATCCAAGAGACCCAGTACTTC. Translating gives CASTIQETQYF. The genes are TRBV6-2 or TRBV6-3 and TRBJ2-5; D is unclear. The CDR3 is 11 amino acids. V lost 7 bases and J 1 base, leaving 4 bases between the germline ends. Germline loops: CDR1 MNHEY, CDR2 SVGEGT.

In its sample, this clonotype was seen a few times. This rearrangement joins TRBV5-1 to TRBJ2-2; D may be TRBD1 (5 bases). This CDR3 region has 15 residues. Trimming pared 2 bases from V and 3 bases from J, leaving 11 bases between. Looked up from germline, CDR1 is SGHRS and CDR2 is YFSETQ. The CDR3 DNA reads as TGCGCCAGCAGCTTCGCGACAGCCCACACCGGGGAGCTGTTTTTT. Residues: CASSFATAHTGELFF.

The V and J genes are TRBV2 and TRBJ1-6, with 10 bases matching TRBD1. Germline V gene lookup returns CDR1 SNHLY and CDR2 FYNNEI. Trimming at V came to 8 bases and at J to 11 bases, leaving 9 bases not matched to a gene. This CDR3 region has 14 residues. The CDR3 DNA is TGTGCCAGCTTGCCGGGACAGGGGTCGACACCCCTCCACTTT. Protein: CASLPGQGSTPLHF.

The sample holds a few counts of this clonotype. This chain links TRBV7-8 with TRBJ2-5; D is unresolved. Trimming removed 2 bases from V and 5 bases from J, with 9 bases in between. The germline CDR1 and CDR2 sequences are SGHVS and FQNEAQ. The CDR3 consists of 13 residues. CDR3 residues: CASSLRSRETQYF. CDR3 sequence (DNA): TGTGCCAGCAGCTTACGATCCCGGGAGACCCAGTACTTC.

There are a few counts of this clonotype. The genes are TRBV7-2 and TRBJ1-6; possibly TRBD1 for D (5 bases). V gave up 7 bases and J gave up 8 bases, with 21 bases separating them. CDR1 is SGHTA, CDR2 FQGNSA, per germline. This CDR3 contains 16 residues. CDR3 protein: CASNRRPGRIDSPLHF. In DNA, the CDR3 is TGTGCCAGCAACCGTCGTCCGGGGCGAATTGATTCACCCCTCCACTTT. Combining the CDR3 with reference TRBV7-2 and TRBJ1-6 gives the whole variable domain GAGVSQSPSNKVTEKGKDVELRCDPISGHTALYWYRQSLGQGLEFLIYFQGNSAPDKSGLPSDRFSAERTGGSVSTLTIQRTQQEDSAVYLCASNRRPGRIDSPLHFGNGTRLTVT.

A few counts support this clonotype. The chain recombines TRBV7-2 with TRBJ2-7, with D perhaps matching TRBD1 or TRBD2 (5 bases each). Germline V gene lookup returns CDR1 SGHTA and CDR2 FQGNSA. The CDR3 sequence is 15 residues long. Trimming stripped 5 bases from V and 4 bases from J, with 18 bases between. The CDR3 nucleotides read TGTGCCAGCAGCCGGACCCGGGACGGCTTTTACGAGCAGTACTTC. It encodes CASSRTRDGFYEQYF.

The chain links TRBV7-3 to TRBJ2-3; D unresolved. Looked up from germline, CDR1 is SGHTA and CDR2 is FQGTGA. This CDR3 contains 13 residues. V was cut by 0 bases and J by 5 bases, with 6 bases left in between. The CDR3: CASSLTKEDTQYF. In DNA form, the CDR3 reads TGTGCCAGCAGCTTAACTAAGGAAGATACGCAGTATTTT.

The table lists this clonotype with a few counts. This sequence joins TRBV29-1 and TRBJ2-1; D may be TRBD1 (6 bases). The CDR3 loop spans 15 amino acids. Germline V gives CDR1 SQVTM, CDR2 ANQGSEA. Trimming left V 0 bases short and J 12 bases short, with 21 bases between. As DNA, the CDR3 is TGCAGCGTTGAAGATTCGGGACACATACTACAGGGGCAGTTCTTC. Encoded protein: CSVEDSGHILQGQFF.

This sequence joins TRBV12-3 or TRBV12-4 and TRBJ2-5; D gene ambiguous. V lost 8 bases and J 5 bases, leaving 15 bases between the germline ends. CDR3 length: 13 amino acids. The CDR3 loop reads CASGSESMETQYF. CDR3 nucleotide sequence: TGTGCCAGCGGCTCTGAAAGTATGGAGACCCAGTACTTC.

V usage is TRBV6-6 and J usage is TRBJ2-2; 10 nucleotides align to TRBD2. Unmatched junction bases numbered 2, after V lost 5 bases and J lost 2 bases. The CDR3 is 15 residues long. Germline CDR1 reads MNHNY; CDR2 reads SVGAGI (reference sequence). The CDR3 nucleotides are TGTGCCAGCAGTCGGACTAGCGGAAACACCGGGGAGCTGTTTTTT. Its protein product is CASSRTSGNTGELFF.

The chain uses TRBV5-1 and TRBJ2-1; D may match TRBD1 or TRBD2 (5 bases each). This CDR3 contains 15 residues. The ends were cut back, 3 bases at V and 8 bases at J, with 18 bases in the middle. Germline loops: CDR1 SGHRS, CDR2 YFSETQ. The CDR3 nucleotides are TGCGCCAGCAGCTCGGCGCCCGGGACCTCTGATGAGCAGTTCTTC. Its protein is CASSSAPGTSDEQFF.

The chain employs TRBV28 and TRBJ1-1, with D possibly matching TRBD1 (5 bases). This CDR3 comprises 17 residues. The germline V gene has CDR1 MDHEN and CDR2 SYDVKM. Trimming pared 6 bases from V and 0 bases from J, leaving 20 bases between. CDR3 DNA: TGTGCCAGCAGCCCCGCGGGGGGGTGGACAATGAACACTGAAGCTTTCTTT. Translated: CASSPAGGWTMNTEAFF.

The chain links TRBV20-1 to TRBJ2-3; D may be TRBD1 (5 bases). This CDR3 comprises 10 residues. Germline loops: CDR1 DFQATT, CDR2 SNEGSKA (reference sequence). Deletions cut 7 bases from V and 9 bases from J, with 11 bases between. The CDR3 here is CSVPRETQYF. The CDR3 DNA is TGCAGTGTCCCCAGGGAAACGCAGTATTTT.

This clonotype turned up a few times. This chain connects TRBV20-1 to TRBJ1-6; D is undetermined. The ends were cut back, 2 bases at V and 10 bases at J, with 12 bases in the middle. CDR1 and CDR2 (germline): DFQATT, SNEGSKA (reference sequence). The length of the CDR3 is 13 residues. Here the CDR3 reads CSARRALASPLHF. CDR3 nucleotide sequence: TGCAGTGCTAGACGGGCGCTGGCCTCACCCCTCCACTTT.

The chain employs TRBV5-6 and TRBJ1-2; TRBD1 aligns across 8 bases. The CDR3 has 17 amino acids. Germline V gene sequence: CDR1 SGHDT, CDR2 YYEEEE. V lost 4 bases, J lost 6 bases, and 17 bases stayed unmatched. The CDR3 DNA follows: TGTGCCAGCAGCGGCAACCCCCGCGGGACAGGTGGGGATGGCTACACCTTC. Its protein is CASSGNPRGTGGDGYTF. The full variable domain, its missing parts supplied by reference TRBV5-6 and TRBJ1-2, is DAGVTQSPTHLIKTRGQQVTLRCSPKSGHDTVSWYQQALGQGPQFIFQYYEEEERQRGNFPDRFSGHQFPNYSSELNVNALLLGDSALYLCASSGNPRGTGGDGYTFGSGTRLTVV.

This clonotype has only a few counts. This chain links TRBV2 with TRBJ2-1; tentative D call: TRBD2 (5 bases). The germline V gene has CDR1 SNHLY and CDR2 FYNNEI. CDR3 length equals 15 residues. V was pared by 3 bases and J by 4 bases, with 13 bases between. The DNA for the CDR3 is TGTGCCAGCAGTGACCCGGGGATACTTTACAATGAGCAGTTCTTC. Its translation: CASSDPGILYNEQFF.

CDR3 loop: CATSDSIPGQGTDTQYF. The DNA of the CDR3 is TGTGCCACCAGTGATTCAATTCCGGGACAGGGAACAGATACGCAGTATTTT. The V gene is TRBV24-1, the J gene TRBJ2-3; 9 nucleotides agree with TRBD1. CDR3 length equals 17 residues. Unmatched junction bases numbered 8, after V lost 2 bases and J lost 3 bases. Germline lookup yields CDR1 KGHDR and CDR2 SFDVKD.

As regards this clonotype: A much larger clone differs by one base, so this may be a read error. The chain combines TRBV12-3 or TRBV12-4 with TRBJ2-7, with D possibly being TRBD2 (5 bases). The CDR3 sequence is 14 residues long. The CDR3 protein is CASRFAGGSYEQYF. The CDR3 bases are TGTGCTTCCCGTTTTGCAGGAGGCTCCTACGAGCAGTACTTC.

CDR3 coding DNA: TGTGCCAGCAACGGCATTCCTCACACTGAAGCTTTCTTT. Translation: CASNGIPHTEAFF. V is TRBV28 and J is TRBJ1-1; the D is unclear. The CDR3 totals 13 residues. Germline V gene data show CDR1 as MDHEN and CDR2 as SYDVKM. Trimming removed 7 bases from V and 3 bases from J, with 12 bases in between.

This clonotype was seen ten or more times. The rearrangement links TRBV5-1 to TRBJ1-1; unclear D gene. The CDR3 is 13 amino acids. Germline CDR1 and CDR2: SGHRS and YFSETQ. Trimming removed 0 bases from V and 5 bases from J, with 8 bases in between. CDR3 DNA: TGCGCCAGCAGCTTGGAGTTGGGTACTGAAGCTTTCTTT. This translates into CASSLELGTEAFF. Full variable domain (remainder filled in from reference TRBV5-1 and TRBJ1-1): KAGVTQTPRYLIKTRGQQVTLSCSPISGHRSVSWYQQTPGQGLQFLFEYFSETQRNKGNFPGRFSGRQFSNSRSEMNVSTLELGDSALYLCASSLELGTEAFFGQGTRLTVV.

This clonotype was recorded at least ten times. The chain has TRBV5-1 and TRBJ2-3; the match to TRBD2 covers 8 bases. Germline CDR1 and CDR2: SGHRS and YFSETQ. The CDR3 has 14 amino acids. The V and J ends lost 2 bases and 3 bases, in that order; junction bases with no gene match: 2. The CDR3 region is CASSLVAGTDTQYF. DNA of the CDR3: TGCGCCAGCAGCTTAGTAGCGGGGACAGATACGCAGTATTTT.

The V call is TRBV6-6, the J call TRBJ2-1, with D perhaps assigned TRBD1 or TRBD2 (5 bases each). CDR3 length equals 15 residues. The V gene lost 6 bases and the J gene lost 0 bases, with 12 bases spanning the gap. In germline, CDR1 is MNHNY, CDR2 SVGAGI (reference sequence). DNA of the CDR3: TGTGCCAGCAGCCAGGGACCGAGCTCCTACAATGAGCAGTTCTTC. Translated, it gives CASSQGPSSYNEQFF.

The chain joins TRBV12-3 or TRBV12-4 to TRBJ2-2; D is unresolved. V lost 4 bases and J lost 6, with 9 bases in between. This CDR3 contains 13 residues. CDR3: CASSYDGAGELFF. CDR3 nucleotides: TGTGCCAGCAGTTACGACGGTGCCGGGGAGCTGTTTTTT.

This clonotype came up a few times. The chain is built from TRBV2 and TRBJ1-1; the D is unclear. The germline gives CDR1 SNHLY, CDR2 FYNNEI. This CDR3 is built from 11 residues. The germline V and J ends were trimmed by 6 bases and 3 bases, with 5 bases remaining between them. The CDR3 is CASSEYTEAFF. CDR3 sequence (DNA): TGTGCCAGCAGCGAGTACACTGAAGCTTTCTTT.

This chain links TRBV7-3 with TRBJ2-5; TRBD1 aligns across 9 bases. V lost 8 bases, J lost 2 bases, and 3 bases stayed unmatched. The germline V gene encodes CDR1 SGHTA and CDR2 FQGTGA. The CDR3 is 13 amino acids. The CDR3 spells CASSDRGQETQYF. DNA of the CDR3: TGTGCCAGCTCAGACAGGGGGCAAGAGACCCAGTACTTC.

In its sample, this clonotype was seen a few times. V gene TRBV7-2 combines with J gene TRBJ2-2; TRBD1 or TRBD2 may be the D gene (5 bases each). V shed 0 bases and J shed 1 base, with 9 bases lying between them. Looked up from germline, CDR1 is SGHTA and CDR2 is FQGNSA. This CDR3 has 16 residues. CDR3 DNA sequence: TGTGCCAGCAGCTTAGCTTGGGGGAGGAACACCGGGGAGCTGTTTTTT. It specifies CASSLAWGRNTGELFF. Combining the CDR3 with reference TRBV7-2 and TRBJ2-2 gives the whole variable domain GAGVSQSPSNKVTEKGKDVELRCDPISGHTALYWYRQSLGQGLEFLIYFQGNSAPDKSGLPSDRFSAERTGGSVSTLTIQRTQQEDSAVYLCASSLAWGRNTGELFFGEGSRLTVL.

The chain joins TRBV5-1 to TRBJ2-7; 10 bases match TRBD1. Germline V gene data show CDR1 as SGHRS and CDR2 as YFSETQ. V dropped 5 bases and J dropped 2; count of bases not matched to a gene: 10. The CDR3 covers 16 residues. The CDR3, as DNA: TGCGCCAGCAGTTCCTCAACCGGGACAGGGGCCTACGAGCAGTACTTC. This sequence encodes CASSSSTGTGAYEQYF.